This T cell receptor (beta chain) was identified during a study of beta chain features in type 1 diabetes. Study-wide background: There were 95 million to 110 million sorted cells examined across all samples.

Expressed TCRB transcripts were sequenced after all isolated RNA was converted to cDNA. An average approximately 3.5 million reads came from naive, central memory and regulatory T cell samples. The method was immunoSEQ multiplex PCR; TCRdb's version includes in-frame clones alone and lacks a portion of them. Of 250,000 to 350,000 clones in the sample, approximately 10% were seen once. CD45RO/CCR7/CD25/CD127/CD95/CD27 staining was used to isolate CD4+ naive, central memory, regulatory and stem cell-like memory cells by sorting. With 7 bases removed from V and 2 bases from J, the gap between germline ends came to 17 bases. Germline V gives CDR1 MDHEN, CDR2 SYDVKM. This CDR3 comprises 15 residues. As regards this clone: Its specificity is unknown.

General study points: Patients and controls would be equally affected if PCR favored shorter templates.

The chain is built from TRBV28 and TRBJ2-5; D might be TRBD2 (6 bases). The specimen sequenced was naive CD4+ T cells from blood. This sequence was found in a woman aged 30 to 39 in good health. The CDR3 reads CASTPSPGRQETQYF. In DNA form, the CDR3 reads TGTGCCAGCACCCCGTCTCCGGGGAGGCAAGAGACCCAGTACTTC.